The 21 T cell receptor beta chains listed next were all sequenced from one sample in a study of T cells after yellow fever vaccination. TCRdb redid the calling of the 5' RACE reads with MiXCR, one entry per CDR3 protein. The sample shows under 300,000 distinct CDR3 sequences, about 7% of them seen only once. Specimen: CD4+ T cells sorted from PBMCs, collected 15 days after the yellow fever booster vaccination. The receptor set was obtained from a man aged 25-45 years who received the YFV17D yellow fever vaccine.

The chain is built from TRBV6-4 and TRBJ2-7, with no clear D. This CDR3 is built from 13 residues. Per the germline V gene, CDR1 is MRHNA and CDR2 is SNTAGT. Trimming shortened V by 4 bases and J by 5 bases, and 12 bases separated the two germline ends. Here the CDR3 DNA reads TGTGCCAGCAGTGCTTCATCCGCGAACGAGCAGTACTTC. Protein: CASSASSANEQYF.

This clonotype came up a few times. The chain carries TRBV20-1 and TRBJ2-5, with D possibly being TRBD2 (5 bases). V lost 0 bases, J lost 9 bases, and 17 bases lay in between. The germline V gene encodes CDR1 DFQATT and CDR2 SNEGSKA (reference sequence). CDR3 size: 14 residues. The DNA for the CDR3 is TGCAGTGCTAGAGACCATCTTGGGGAGTGGGCCCAGTACTTC. It specifies CSARDHLGEWAQYF.

Comment on this clonotype: A clone one base away is much larger, so this may be a read error. The genes are TRBV20-1 and TRBJ2-3, with a tentative D call TRBD2 (5 bases). The germline V gene encodes CDR1 DFQATT and CDR2 SNEGSKA (reference sequence). V was shortened by 6 bases and J by 2 bases, with 18 bases between the two germline ends. This CDR3 has 15 residues. CDR3 coding DNA: TGCAGTGCCGAAATAGAGGGAATAGACACAGATACGCAGTATTTT. Translated: CSAEIEGIDTDTQYF.

This clonotype was picked up a small number of times. J is TRBJ2-2 and V is TRBV3-1; 10 nucleotides agree with TRBD2. CDR3 length: 18 residues. CDR1 is LGHDT, CDR2 YNNKEL, per germline (reference sequence). The junction had 9 bases not matched to a gene; V was cut back by 5 bases and J by 0 bases. The CDR3 DNA follows: TGTGCCAGCAGCTATCACGTTCTAGCGGGAGCGAACACCGGGGAGCTGTTTTTT. It translates to CASSYHVLAGANTGELFF. Using reference TRBV3-1 and TRBJ2-2 for the parts outside the CDR3, the full variable domain is DTAVSQTPKYLVTQMGNDKSIKCEQNLGHDTMYWYKQDSKKFLKIMFSYNNKELIINETVPNRFSPKSPDKAHLNLHINSLELGDSAVYFCASSYHVLAGANTGELFFGEGSRLTVL.

V usage is TRBV2 and J usage is TRBJ1-2, with D unclear. The CDR3 runs to 13 residues. The germline V and J ends were trimmed by 4 bases and 3 bases, with 9 bases remaining between them. Germline assignment: CDR1 SNHLY and CDR2 FYNNEI. This chain's CDR3 is CASSGPGYYGYTF. CDR3 in DNA: TGTGCCAGCAGTGGACCGGGGTACTATGGCTACACCTTC.

Concerning this clonotype itself: A much larger clone is a single base away; this may be a read error. The J gene is TRBJ2-7, the V gene TRBV25-1, with D perhaps TRBD2 (5 bases). This CDR3 is 12 amino acids long. Between the trimmed V and J ends, which lost 5 bases and 3 bases, there was a span of 8 bases. The germline CDR1 and CDR2 sequences are MGHDK and SYGVNS. This chain's CDR3 is CASSFRDYEQYF. CDR3 in DNA: TGTGCCAGCAGTTTCCGGGACTACGAGCAGTACTTC.

There are many counts of this clonotype. V is TRBV6-5 and J is TRBJ1-6, with D unclear. The CDR3 is 15 residues long. Trimming cost V 0 bases and J 7 bases, with 10 bases left between them. CDR1 is MNHEY, CDR2 SVGAGI, per germline. CDR3 in DNA: TGTGCCAGCAGTTACTCAAGGGTGTTCAATTCACCCCTCCACTTT. It encodes CASSYSRVFNSPLHF.

The rearrangement links TRBV6-5 to TRBJ2-1, with TRBD2 as a possible D gene (5 bases). Trimming took 0 bases from V and 4 from J, leaving 10 bases between them. There are 15 residues in the CDR3. In germline, CDR1 is MNHEY, CDR2 SVGAGI. The CDR3 region is CASSYSVGVYNEQFF. The DNA of the CDR3 is TGTGCCAGCAGTTACTCGGTCGGGGTATACAATGAGCAGTTCTTC.

The sample holds many counts of this clonotype. This chain links TRBV3-1 with TRBJ2-2; no reliable D call. V was trimmed by 1 base and J by 5 bases, leaving 5 bases between them. CDR1 is LGHDT, CDR2 YNNKEL, per germline (reference sequence). The CDR3 contains 13 residues. This chain's CDR3 is CASSQGGTGELFF. The CDR3 region has the DNA TGTGCCAGCAGCCAAGGGGGTACCGGGGAGCTGTTTTTT.

This clonotype was seen only a few times. This chain uses TRBV12-3 or TRBV12-4 with TRBJ1-1; D is undetermined. CDR3 size: 14 residues. The ends were cut back, 6 bases at V and 5 bases at J, with 16 bases in the middle. The CDR3 DNA follows: TGTGCCAGCAGACCTAGAGGGAGAGGAACTGAAGCTTTCTTT. Encoded protein: CASRPRGRGTEAFF.

This clonotype turned up a few times. V usage is TRBV5-1 and J usage is TRBJ2-1; D gene unclear. The CDR3 extends over 12 amino acids. Germline loops: CDR1 SGHRS, CDR2 YFSETQ. Trimming cost V 4 bases and J 10 bases, with 12 bases left between them. CDR3 in amino acids: CASSKDLLEQFF. The CDR3 DNA is TGCGCCAGCAGCAAGGACCTCCTGGAGCAGTTCTTC. Full variable domain (rest looked up from reference TRBV5-1 and TRBJ2-1): KAGVTQTPRYLIKTRGQQVTLSCSPISGHRSVSWYQQTPGQGLQFLFEYFSETQRNKGNFPGRFSGRQFSNSRSEMNVSTLELGDSALYLCASSKDLLEQFFGPGTRLTVL.

This clonotype was picked up a small number of times. This chain links TRBV6-1 with TRBJ2-1; D gene ambiguous. Trimming cost V 7 bases and J 8 bases, with 9 bases left between them. CDR1 and CDR2 (germline): MNHNS, SASEGT. This CDR3 is built from 11 residues. The CDR3: CASMKYDEQFF. Written as DNA, the CDR3 is TGTGCCAGCATGAAGTATGATGAGCAGTTCTTC.

Comments on this clonotype: A clone one base away is much larger, so this may be a read error. V gene TRBV10-3 combines with J gene TRBJ2-3; 12 nucleotides line up with TRBD2. The CDR3 loop spans 14 amino acids. Germline V CDR1 and CDR2: ENHRY, SYGVKD. Trimming removed 8 bases from V and 6 bases from J; junction bases left unmatched: 6. CDR3 DNA sequence: TGTGCCATCGGACTAGCGGGATCCAGGGATACGCAGTATTTT. It is translated as CAIGLAGSRDTQYF.

This rearrangement joins TRBV20-1 to TRBJ2-7; D perhaps matches TRBD2 (5 bases). The CDR3 has 13 residues. V lost 0 bases and J 2 bases, leaving 8 bases between the germline ends. CDR1 DFQATT and CDR2 SNEGSKA come from the germline V gene (reference sequence). CDR3 in amino acids: CSARDGGTYEQYF. The CDR3 nucleotides are TGCAGTGCTAGAGATGGAGGTACCTACGAGCAGTACTTC.

This clonotype was recorded many times. The chain carries TRBV4-3 and TRBJ2-7; 8 bases are shared with TRBD2. The CDR3 runs to 15 residues. From germline, CDR1 is LGHNA and CDR2 YSLEER. The ends lost 0 bases at V and 4 bases at J; junction bases unmatched: 5. CDR3: CASSQEAGVSYEQYF. The CDR3 nucleotides are TGCGCCAGCAGCCAAGAAGCGGGAGTCTCTTACGAGCAGTACTTC.

The chain joins TRBV14 to TRBJ2-3; D gene uncertain. Trimming pared 1 base from V and 2 bases from J, leaving 10 bases between. This CDR3 has 15 amino acids. Germline values: CDR1 SGHDN, CDR2 FVKESK. For the CDR3, the DNA is TGTGCCAGCAGCCAAGGGACCCGTAACACAGATACGCAGTATTTT. Protein product: CASSQGTRNTDTQYF.

This chain uses TRBV7-2 with TRBJ1-1; 11 positions match TRBD1. The CDR3 has 14 residues. Germline V gene lookup returns CDR1 SGHTA and CDR2 FQGNSA. J gave up 4 bases and V 5 bases, and 3 bases lay outside the gene matches. The DNA of the CDR3 is TGTGCCAGCAGCCCGGGACAGGGGGGCACTGAAGCTTTCTTT. Protein sequence: CASSPGQGGTEAFF.

This clonotype came up a few times. The gene calls are TRBV20-1 and TRBJ2-7, with 7 bases that match TRBD2. Germline lookup yields CDR1 DFQATT and CDR2 SNEGSKA (reference sequence). Trimming cost V 1 base and J 12 bases; bases outside gene matches: 9. The CDR3 runs 12 residues. For the CDR3, the DNA is TGCAGTGCTAGAGTGGCGGGAGAGGGTTTGTACTTC. It encodes CSARVAGEGLYF.

The chain uses TRBV12-3 or TRBV12-4 and TRBJ2-7; D is tentatively TRBD1 or TRBD2 (6 bases each). The CDR3 length is 15 residues. Trimming left V 0 bases short and J 4 bases short, with 13 bases between. CDR3 loop: CASSLALLGGYEQYF. The DNA for the CDR3 is TGTGCCAGCAGTTTAGCGCTGTTAGGGGGGTACGAGCAGTACTTC.

This clonotype was counted at least ten times. This chain connects TRBV5-1 to TRBJ1-4, with 7 bases fitting TRBD1. The germline gives CDR1 SGHRS, CDR2 YFSETQ. The V segment lost 7 bases and the J segment 0 bases; nucleotides outside the gene matches: 9. This CDR3 contains 16 residues. The CDR3 sequence: CASRIQGTATNEKLFF. CDR3 nucleotides: TGCGCCAGCCGAATACAGGGGACGGCAACTAATGAAAAACTGTTTTTT.

CDR3 nucleotide sequence: TGCAGCGTAGCGGGAGCTGCAACCTACGAGCAGTACTTC. As protein: CSVAGAATYEQYF. The rearrangement uses TRBV29-1 and TRBJ2-7, with TRBD2 identical over 8 bases. With 6 bases clipped from V and 2 bases from J, the junction kept 6 bases outside the gene matches. The CDR3 runs 13 residues. Germline V gives CDR1 SQVTM, CDR2 ANQGSEA.